This is a list of T cell receptor beta chains from one sample in a study of T cell responses to AZD1222 COVID-19 vaccine. Profiling relied on immunoSEQ multiplex PCR, and the TCRdb table lists in-frame clones only, not all of them. The sample records about 170,000 clones, about nine tenths being singletons. The specimen comprised peripheral blood, sampled on day 0 of AZD1222 vaccination. Receptors originate from an adult in good health. Each CDR3 is given without its conserved first and last residue. Fields, in order: V gene, CDR3 protein.

TRBV24-1	ATSDSRRVRQETQY
TRBV19	ASSIQGQPQH
TRBV7-3	ASSSGRNQPQH
TRBV6-5	ASSYSGFPKSAF
TRBV7-3	ASSPWGADTQY
TRBV7-8	ASSGGGSNNNQPQH
TRBV25-1	ASRSGADNEKLF
TRBV6-5	ASSYSTGGEYGYT
TRBV10-3	AISGKQVVDRRSSYEQY
TRBV6-5	ASSYPGTGGKYEQY
TRBV7-3	ASSLNAGEDTEAF
TRBV2	ASSASGEGGYT
TRBV5-6	ASSLGLPSGNT
TRBV5-1	ASTLDRGLNDPSYGYT
TRBV19	ASSIWTGGNQPQH
TRBV28	ASSFGPEVNIQY
TRBV3-1/TRBV3-2	ASSPPRLAGWNTQY
TRBV13	ASSAQREGDYGYT
TRBV6-1	ASSDIGRGTDEQY
TRBV7-9	ASRPDRRMETNEKLF
TRBV21-1	ASSKEDRARNYGYT
TRBV19	ASSIGGFDNEQF
TRBV6-1	ASSDYPGYQPQH
TRBV5-1	ASSFPRYEQY
TRBV19	ASSYSGTSVAGELF
TRBV6-2/TRBV6-3	ASSYLTGNYGYT
TRBV14	ASSPPRRGERNEKLF
TRBV7-2	ASSSTGTGFEKLF
TRBV27	ASSLVTATYEQY
TRBV5-6	ASSFPGVDSPLH
TRBV12-5	ASGNGLGAGEYGYT
TRBV2	ASRGPSGPSY
TRBV10-3	AISESAGQGNTEAF
TRBV18	ASSPPETGLGGGYT
TRBV4-3	ASSQGTDYEQY
TRBV6-5	ASSYGGTPNEQF
TRBV27	ASSVTGLNQPQH
TRBV19	ASSMRGTGGSYSNQPQH
TRBV19	ASTRGGDLNTEAF
TRBV18	ASSPREPSRYGYT
TRBV28	ASSLEQYNQPQH